This record looks at one TCR beta chain sequence and its context. As yet, its antigen is unknown. Trimming shortened V by 8 bases and J by 4 bases, and 17 bases separated the two germline ends. This CDR3 comprises 14 residues. CDR1 and CDR2 from the germline V gene are MNHNY and SVGAGI (reference sequence). This sample was included in a study of OX40 agonist ivuxolimab in advanced cancers. The wider study: Partial response was recorded in three patients: one hepatocellular carcinoma and two cutaneous melanoma cases. Study conclusions and caveats: The mean number of expanded clones was higher in CD8+ T cells than in CD4+. Also showing low normalized T-cell clonal expansion were some of the nonresponders.

The repertoire was sequenced with immunoSEQ multiplex PCR; TCRdb's copy has only in-frame clones and lacks some. The sample has tens of thousands of clones, around 81% seen once; the top ten hold about 20%. The V gene is TRBV6-6, the J gene TRBJ1-1, with D possibly TRBD1 on 6 matching bases. The sample consisted of CD4+ or CD8+ T cells sorted from blood, taken in a trial of the OX40 agonist ivuxolimab. The sequence derives from an adult with an advanced solid tumor such as melanoma, head and neck, liver or kidney cancer. This chain's CDR3 is CASGPVEGGTEAFF. In DNA form, the CDR3 reads TGTGCCAGCGGCCCCGTCGAGGGGGGCACTGAAGCTTTCTTT.